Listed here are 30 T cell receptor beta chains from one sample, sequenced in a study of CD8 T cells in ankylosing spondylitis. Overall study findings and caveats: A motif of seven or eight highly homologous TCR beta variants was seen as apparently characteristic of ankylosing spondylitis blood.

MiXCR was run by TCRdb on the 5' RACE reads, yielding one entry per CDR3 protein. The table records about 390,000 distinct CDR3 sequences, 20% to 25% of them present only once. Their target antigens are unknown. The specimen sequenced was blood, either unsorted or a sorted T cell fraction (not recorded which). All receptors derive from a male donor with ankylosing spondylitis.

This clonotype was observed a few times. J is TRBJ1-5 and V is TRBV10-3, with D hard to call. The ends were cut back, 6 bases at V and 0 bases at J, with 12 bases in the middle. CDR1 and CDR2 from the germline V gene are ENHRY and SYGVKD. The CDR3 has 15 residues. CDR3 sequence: CAIRERVDSNQPQHF. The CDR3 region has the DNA TGTGCCATCAGGGAACGAGTGGATAGCAATCAGCCCCAGCATTTT.

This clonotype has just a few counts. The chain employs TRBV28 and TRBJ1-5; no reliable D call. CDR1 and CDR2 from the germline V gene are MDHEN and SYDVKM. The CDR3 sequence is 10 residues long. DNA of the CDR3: TGTGCGGAAAGCAATCAGCCCCAGCATTTT. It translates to CAESNQPQHF.

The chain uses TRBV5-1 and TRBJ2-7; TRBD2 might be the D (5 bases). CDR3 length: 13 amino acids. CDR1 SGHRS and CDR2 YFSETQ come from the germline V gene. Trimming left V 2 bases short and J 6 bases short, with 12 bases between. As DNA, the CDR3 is TGCGCCAGCAGCTTTGGGCTAGCTTTCGAGCAGTACTTC. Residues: CASSFGLAFEQYF.

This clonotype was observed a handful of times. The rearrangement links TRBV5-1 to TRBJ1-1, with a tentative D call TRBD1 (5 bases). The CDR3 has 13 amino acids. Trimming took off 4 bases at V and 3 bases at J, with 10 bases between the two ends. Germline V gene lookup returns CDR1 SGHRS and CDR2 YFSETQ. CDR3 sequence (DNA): TGCGCCAGCAGCGACCAGGGTTACACTGAAGCTTTCTTT. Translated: CASSDQGYTEAFF.

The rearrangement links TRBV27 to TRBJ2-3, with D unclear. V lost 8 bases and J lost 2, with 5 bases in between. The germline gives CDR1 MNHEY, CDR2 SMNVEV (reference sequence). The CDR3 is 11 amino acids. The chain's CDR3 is CASFITDTQYF. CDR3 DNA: TGTGCCAGCTTTATCACAGATACGCAGTATTTT.

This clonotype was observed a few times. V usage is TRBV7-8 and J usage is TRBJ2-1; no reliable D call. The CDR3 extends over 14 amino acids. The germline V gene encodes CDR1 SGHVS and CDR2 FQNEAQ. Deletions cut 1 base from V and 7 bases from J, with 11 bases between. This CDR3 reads CASSLGLVTNEQFF. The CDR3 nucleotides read TGTGCCAGCAGCTTAGGGCTAGTCACAAATGAGCAGTTCTTC.

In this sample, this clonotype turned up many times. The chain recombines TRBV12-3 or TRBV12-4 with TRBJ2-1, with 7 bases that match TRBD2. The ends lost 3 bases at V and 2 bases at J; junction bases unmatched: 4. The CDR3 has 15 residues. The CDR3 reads CASSLMGGAYNEQFF. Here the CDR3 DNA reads TGTGCCAGCAGTTTGATGGGGGGGGCCTACAATGAGCAGTTCTTC.

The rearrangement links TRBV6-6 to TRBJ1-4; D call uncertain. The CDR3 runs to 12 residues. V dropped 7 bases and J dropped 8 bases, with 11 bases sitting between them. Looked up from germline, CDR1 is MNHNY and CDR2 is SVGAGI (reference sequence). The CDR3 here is CASTRGWEKLFF. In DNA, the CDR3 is TGTGCCAGCACCAGAGGTTGGGAAAAACTGTTTTTT.

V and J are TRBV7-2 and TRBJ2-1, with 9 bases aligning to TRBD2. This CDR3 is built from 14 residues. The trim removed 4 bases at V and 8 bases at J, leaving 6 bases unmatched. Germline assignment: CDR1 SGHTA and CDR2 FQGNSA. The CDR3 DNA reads TGTGCCAGCAGCTCCGTAGCGGGAGTCGATGAGCAGTTCTTC. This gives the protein CASSSVAGVDEQFF.

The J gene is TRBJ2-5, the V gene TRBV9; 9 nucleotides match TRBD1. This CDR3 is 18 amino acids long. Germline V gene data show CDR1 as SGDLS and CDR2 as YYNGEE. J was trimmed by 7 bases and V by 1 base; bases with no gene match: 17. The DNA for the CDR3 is TGTGCCAGCAGCGTATCCGGGACAGGGATGGATGGGGCGGGGACCCAGTACTTC. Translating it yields CASSVSGTGMDGAGTQYF.

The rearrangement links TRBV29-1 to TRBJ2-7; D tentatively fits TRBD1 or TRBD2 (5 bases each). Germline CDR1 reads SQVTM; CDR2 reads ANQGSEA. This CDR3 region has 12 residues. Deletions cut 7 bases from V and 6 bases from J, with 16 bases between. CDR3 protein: CSAVRQRGEQYF. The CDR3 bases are TGCAGCGCGGTCCGACAGAGGGGCGAGCAGTACTTC.

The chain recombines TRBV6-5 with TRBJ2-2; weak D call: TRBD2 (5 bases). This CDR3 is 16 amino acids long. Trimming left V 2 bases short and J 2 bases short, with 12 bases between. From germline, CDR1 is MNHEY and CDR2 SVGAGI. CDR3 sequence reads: CASSYRTLGNTGELFF. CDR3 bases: TGTGCCAGCAGTTACCGGACTCTTGGTAACACCGGGGAGCTGTTTTTT.

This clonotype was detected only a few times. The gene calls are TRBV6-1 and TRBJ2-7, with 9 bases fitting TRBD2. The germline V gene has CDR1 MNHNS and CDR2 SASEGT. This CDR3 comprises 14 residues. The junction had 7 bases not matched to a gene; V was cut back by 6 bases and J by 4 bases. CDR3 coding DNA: TGTGCCAGCAGACCCGGCGGGAGGGTGTACGAGCAGTACTTC. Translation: CASRPGGRVYEQYF.

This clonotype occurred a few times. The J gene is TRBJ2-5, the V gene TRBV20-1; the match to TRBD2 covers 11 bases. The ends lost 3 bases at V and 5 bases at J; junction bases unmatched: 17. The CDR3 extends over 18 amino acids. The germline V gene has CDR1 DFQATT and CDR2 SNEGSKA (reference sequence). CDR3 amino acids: CSARGLAGGILPWETQYF. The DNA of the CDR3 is TGCAGTGCTAGGGGGCTAGCGGGAGGTATCCTACCTTGGGAGACCCAGTACTTC.

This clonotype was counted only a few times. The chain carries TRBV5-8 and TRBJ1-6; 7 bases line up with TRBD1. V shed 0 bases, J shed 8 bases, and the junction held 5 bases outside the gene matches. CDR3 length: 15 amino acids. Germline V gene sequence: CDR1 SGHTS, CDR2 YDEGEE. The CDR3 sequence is CASSLGTRGYSPLHF. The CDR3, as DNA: TGTGCCAGCAGCTTGGGGACCAGGGGGTATTCACCCCTCCACTTT.

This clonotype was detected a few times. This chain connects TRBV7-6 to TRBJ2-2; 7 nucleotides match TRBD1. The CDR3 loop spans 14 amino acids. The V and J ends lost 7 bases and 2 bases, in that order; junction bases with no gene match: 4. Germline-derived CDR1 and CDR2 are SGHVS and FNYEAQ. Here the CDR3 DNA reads TGTGCCAGCAACAGGGGACCTAACACCGGGGAGCTGTTTTTT. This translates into CASNRGPNTGELFF.

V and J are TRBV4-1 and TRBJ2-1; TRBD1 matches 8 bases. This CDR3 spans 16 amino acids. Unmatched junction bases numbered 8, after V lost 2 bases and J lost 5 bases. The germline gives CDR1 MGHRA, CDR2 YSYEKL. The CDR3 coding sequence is TGCGCCAGCAGCCAAACCGGACAGGGCCGTAACAATGAGCAGTTCTTC. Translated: CASSQTGQGRNNEQFF.

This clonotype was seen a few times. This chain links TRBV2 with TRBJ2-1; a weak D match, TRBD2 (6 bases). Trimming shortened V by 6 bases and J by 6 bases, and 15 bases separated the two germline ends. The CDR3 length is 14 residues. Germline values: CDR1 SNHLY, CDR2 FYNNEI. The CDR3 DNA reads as TGTGCCAGCAGATGGGACTCCCGAAGCAATGAGCAGTTCTTC. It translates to CASRWDSRSNEQFF. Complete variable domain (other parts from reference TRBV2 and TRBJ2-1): EPEVTQTPSHQVTQMGQEVILRCVPISNHLYFYWYRQILGQKVEFLVSFYNNEISEKSEIFDDQFSVERPDGSNFTLKIRSTKLEDSAMYFCASRWDSRSNEQFFGPGTRLTVL.

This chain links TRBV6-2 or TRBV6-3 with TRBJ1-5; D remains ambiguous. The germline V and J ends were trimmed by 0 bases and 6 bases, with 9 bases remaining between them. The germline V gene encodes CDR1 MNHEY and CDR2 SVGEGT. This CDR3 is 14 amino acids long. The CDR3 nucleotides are TGTGCCAGCAGTTACTCTCTTGCGAGTCAGCCCCAGCATTTT. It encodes CASSYSLASQPQHF.

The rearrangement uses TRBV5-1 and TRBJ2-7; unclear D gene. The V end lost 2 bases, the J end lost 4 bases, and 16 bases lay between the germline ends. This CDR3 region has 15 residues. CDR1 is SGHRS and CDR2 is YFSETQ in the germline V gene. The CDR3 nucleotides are TGCGCCAGCAGCTTAAGAAATACTCCAAATTACGAGCAGTACTTC. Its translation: CASSLRNTPNYEQYF.

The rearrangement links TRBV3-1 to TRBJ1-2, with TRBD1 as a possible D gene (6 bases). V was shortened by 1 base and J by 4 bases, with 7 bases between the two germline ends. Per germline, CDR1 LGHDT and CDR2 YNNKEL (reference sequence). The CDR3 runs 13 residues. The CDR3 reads CASSQGGGYGYTF. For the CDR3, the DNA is TGTGCCAGCAGCCAAGGAGGGGGCTATGGCTACACCTTC.

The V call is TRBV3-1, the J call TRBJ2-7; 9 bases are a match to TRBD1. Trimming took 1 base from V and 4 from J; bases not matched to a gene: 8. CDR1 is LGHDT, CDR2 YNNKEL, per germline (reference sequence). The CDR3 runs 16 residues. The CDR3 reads CASSQGVGTGFYEQYF. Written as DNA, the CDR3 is TGTGCCAGCAGCCAAGGCGTCGGGACAGGGTTTTACGAGCAGTACTTC.

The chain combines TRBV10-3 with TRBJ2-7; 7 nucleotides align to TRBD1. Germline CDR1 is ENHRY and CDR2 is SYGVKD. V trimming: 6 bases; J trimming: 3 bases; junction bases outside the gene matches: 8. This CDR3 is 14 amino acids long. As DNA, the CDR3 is TGTGCCATCAGCGCCGGGACAGAGAACTACGAGCAGTACTTC. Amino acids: CAISAGTENYEQYF.

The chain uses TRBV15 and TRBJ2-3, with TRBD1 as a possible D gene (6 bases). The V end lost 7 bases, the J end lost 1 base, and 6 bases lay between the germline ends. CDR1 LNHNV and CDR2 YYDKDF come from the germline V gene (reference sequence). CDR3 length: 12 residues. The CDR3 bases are TGTGCCACCAACAGGGGCACAGATACGCAGTATTTT. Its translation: CATNRGTDTQYF. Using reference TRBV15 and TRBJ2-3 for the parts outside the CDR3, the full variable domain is DAMVIQNPRYQVTQFGKPVTLSCSQTLNHNVMYWYQQKSSQAPKLLFHYYDKDFNNEADTPDNFQSRRPNTSFCFLDIRSPGLGDTAMYLCATNRGTDTQYFGPGTRLTVL.

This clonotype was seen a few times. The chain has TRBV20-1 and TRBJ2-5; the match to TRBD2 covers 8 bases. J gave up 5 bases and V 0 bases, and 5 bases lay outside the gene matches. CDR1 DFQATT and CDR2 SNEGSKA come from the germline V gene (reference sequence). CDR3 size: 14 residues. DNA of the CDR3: TGCAGTGCTAGAGACCAGCGGGAGTGGGAGACCCAGTACTTC. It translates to CSARDQREWETQYF.

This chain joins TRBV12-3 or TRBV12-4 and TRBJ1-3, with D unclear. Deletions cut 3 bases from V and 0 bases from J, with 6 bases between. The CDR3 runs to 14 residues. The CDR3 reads CASSFLVSGNTIYF. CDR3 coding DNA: TGTGCCAGCAGTTTTCTGGTCTCTGGAAACACCATATATTTT.

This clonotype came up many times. This chain's CDR3 is CASSVAWSTDTQYF. In DNA, the CDR3 is TGTGCCAGCAGCGTAGCCTGGAGCACAGATACGCAGTATTTT. The gene calls are TRBV9 and TRBJ2-3, with unresolved D. V was clipped by 0 bases and J by 0 bases, with 5 bases between them. Per germline, CDR1 SGDLS and CDR2 YYNGEE. The CDR3 consists of 14 residues.

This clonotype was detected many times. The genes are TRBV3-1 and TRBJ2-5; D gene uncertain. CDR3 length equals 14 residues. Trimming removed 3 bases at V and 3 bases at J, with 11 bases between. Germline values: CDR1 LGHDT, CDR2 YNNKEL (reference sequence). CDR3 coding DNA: TGTGCCAGCAGCCAGGTCCGTGGGAAAGAGACCCAGTACTTC. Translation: CASSQVRGKETQYF.

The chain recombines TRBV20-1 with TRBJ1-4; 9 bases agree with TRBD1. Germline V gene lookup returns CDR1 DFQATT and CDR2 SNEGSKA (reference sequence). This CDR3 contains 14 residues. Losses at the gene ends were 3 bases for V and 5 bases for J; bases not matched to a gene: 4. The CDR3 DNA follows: TGCAGTGCTAGGACCGGGACAGGGAATGAAAAACTGTTTTTT. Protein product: CSARTGTGNEKLFF.

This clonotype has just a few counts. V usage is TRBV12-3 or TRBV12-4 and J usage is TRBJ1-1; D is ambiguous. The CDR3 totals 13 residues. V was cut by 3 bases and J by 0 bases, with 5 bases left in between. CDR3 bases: TGTGCCAGCAGTTTGAAGGTGAACACTGAAGCTTTCTTT. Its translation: CASSLKVNTEAFF.